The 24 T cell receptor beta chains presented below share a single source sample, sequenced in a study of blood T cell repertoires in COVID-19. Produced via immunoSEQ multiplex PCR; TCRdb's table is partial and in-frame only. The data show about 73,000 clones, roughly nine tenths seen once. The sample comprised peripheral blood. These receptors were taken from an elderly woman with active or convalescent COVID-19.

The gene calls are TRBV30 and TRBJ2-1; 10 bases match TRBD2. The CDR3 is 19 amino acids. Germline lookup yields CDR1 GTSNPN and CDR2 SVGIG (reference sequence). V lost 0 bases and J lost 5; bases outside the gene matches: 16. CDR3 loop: CAWSVLPRSGTSAHNEQFF. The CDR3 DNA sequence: TGTGCCTGGAGTGTACTACCCCGCTCCGGGACTAGCGCCCACAATGAGCAGTTCTTC.

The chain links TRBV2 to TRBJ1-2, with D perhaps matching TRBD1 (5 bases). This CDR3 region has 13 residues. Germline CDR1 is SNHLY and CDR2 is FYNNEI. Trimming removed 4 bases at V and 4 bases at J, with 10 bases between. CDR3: CASSARVLYGYTF. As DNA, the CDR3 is TGTGCCAGCAGTGCCAGGGTTCTCTATGGCTACACCTTC.

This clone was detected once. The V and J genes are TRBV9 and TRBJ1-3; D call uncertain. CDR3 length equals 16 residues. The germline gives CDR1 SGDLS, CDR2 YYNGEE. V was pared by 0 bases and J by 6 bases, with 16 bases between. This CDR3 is CASSVGKGPGINTIYF. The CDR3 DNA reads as TGTGCCAGCAGCGTAGGAAAGGGCCCGGGGATAAACACCATATATTTT.

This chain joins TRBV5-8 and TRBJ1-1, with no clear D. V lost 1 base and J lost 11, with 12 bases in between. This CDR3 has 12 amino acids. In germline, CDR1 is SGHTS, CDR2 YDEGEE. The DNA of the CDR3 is TGTGCCAGCAGCTTGAGCCCTTCGAGGGCTTTCTTT. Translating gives CASSLSPSRAFF.

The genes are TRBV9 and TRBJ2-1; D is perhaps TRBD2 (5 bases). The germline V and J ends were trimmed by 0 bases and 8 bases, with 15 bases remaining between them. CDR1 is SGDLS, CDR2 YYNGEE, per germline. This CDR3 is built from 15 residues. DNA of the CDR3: TGTGCCAGCAGCGTAGGCCTAGCTGTGAGGGATGAGCAGTTCTTC. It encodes CASSVGLAVRDEQFF.

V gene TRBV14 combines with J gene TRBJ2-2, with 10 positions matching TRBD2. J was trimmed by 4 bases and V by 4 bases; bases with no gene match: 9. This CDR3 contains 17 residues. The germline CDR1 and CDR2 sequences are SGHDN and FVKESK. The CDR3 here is CASSRQAGGPSTGELFF. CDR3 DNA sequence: TGTGCCAGCAGCCGGCAAGCGGGGGGGCCCAGCACCGGGGAGCTGTTTTTT.

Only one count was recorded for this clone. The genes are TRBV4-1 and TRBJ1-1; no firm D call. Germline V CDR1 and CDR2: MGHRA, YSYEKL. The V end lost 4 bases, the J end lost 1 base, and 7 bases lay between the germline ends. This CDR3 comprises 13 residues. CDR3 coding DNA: TGCGCCAGCAGCCCCTCAGAGAACACTGAAGCTTTCTTT. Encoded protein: CASSPSENTEAFF.

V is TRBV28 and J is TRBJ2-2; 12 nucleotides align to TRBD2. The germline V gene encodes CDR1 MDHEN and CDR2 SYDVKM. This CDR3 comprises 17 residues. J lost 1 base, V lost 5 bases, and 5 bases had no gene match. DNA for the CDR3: TGTGCCAGCAGTCTTCCGGGACTAGCGGGGAACACCGGGGAGCTGTTTTTT. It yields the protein CASSLPGLAGNTGELFF.

For the CDR3, the DNA is TGTGCCAGCAGCGTCGGACTAGGGGGGAACAATGAGCAGTTCTTC. It specifies CASSVGLGGNNEQFF. This chain links TRBV9 with TRBJ2-1; D may be TRBD2 (7 bases). This CDR3 has 15 residues. V lost 2 bases to trimming and J lost 5 bases, with 14 bases between them. Per the germline V gene, CDR1 is SGDLS and CDR2 is YYNGEE.

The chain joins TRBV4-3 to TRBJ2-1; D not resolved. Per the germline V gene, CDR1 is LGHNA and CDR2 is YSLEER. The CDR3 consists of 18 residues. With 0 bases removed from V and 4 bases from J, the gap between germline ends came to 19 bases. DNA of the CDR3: TGCGCCAGCAGCCAAGATTTGCGTGCGGCTATACCTTACAATGAGCAGTTCTTC. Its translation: CASSQDLRAAIPYNEQFF.

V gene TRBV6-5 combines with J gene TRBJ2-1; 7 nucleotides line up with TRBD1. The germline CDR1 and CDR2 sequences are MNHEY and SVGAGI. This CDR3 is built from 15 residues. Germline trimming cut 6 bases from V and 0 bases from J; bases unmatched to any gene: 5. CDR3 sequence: CASSRDRPSYNEQFF. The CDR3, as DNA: TGTGCCAGCAGCCGGGACAGACCCTCCTACAATGAGCAGTTCTTC.

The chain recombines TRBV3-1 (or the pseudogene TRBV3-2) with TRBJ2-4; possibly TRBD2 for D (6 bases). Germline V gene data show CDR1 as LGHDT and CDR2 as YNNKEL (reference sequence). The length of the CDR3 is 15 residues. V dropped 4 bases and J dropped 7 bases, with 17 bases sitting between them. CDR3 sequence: CASSLHGGGINIQYF. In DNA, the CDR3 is TGTGCCAGCAGCCTCCACGGGGGTGGTATCAACATTCAGTACTTC.

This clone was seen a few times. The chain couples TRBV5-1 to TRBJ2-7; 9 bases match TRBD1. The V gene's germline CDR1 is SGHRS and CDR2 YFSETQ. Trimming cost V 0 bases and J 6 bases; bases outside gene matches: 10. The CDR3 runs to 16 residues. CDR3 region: CASSLDLLGQGGEQYF. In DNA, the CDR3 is TGCGCCAGCAGCTTGGATCTACTGGGACAGGGTGGCGAGCAGTACTTC.

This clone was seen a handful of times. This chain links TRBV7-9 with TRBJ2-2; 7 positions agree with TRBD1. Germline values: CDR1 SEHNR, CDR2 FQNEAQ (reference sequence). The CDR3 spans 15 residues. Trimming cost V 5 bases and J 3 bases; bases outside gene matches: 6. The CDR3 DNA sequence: TGTGCCAGCAGCCAGAGACAGGGAGACACCGGGGAGCTGTTTTTT. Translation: CASSQRQGDTGELFF.

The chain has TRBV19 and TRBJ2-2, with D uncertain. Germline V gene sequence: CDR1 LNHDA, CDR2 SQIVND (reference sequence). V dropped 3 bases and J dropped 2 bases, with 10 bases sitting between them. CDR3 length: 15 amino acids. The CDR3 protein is CASSIEASNTGELFF. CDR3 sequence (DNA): TGTGCCAGTAGTATTGAGGCAAGTAACACCGGGGAGCTGTTTTTT.

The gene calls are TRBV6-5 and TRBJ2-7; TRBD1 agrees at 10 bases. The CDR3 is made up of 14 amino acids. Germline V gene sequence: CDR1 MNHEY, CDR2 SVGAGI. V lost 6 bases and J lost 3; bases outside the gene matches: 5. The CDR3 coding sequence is TGTGCCAGCAGACAGGGACAGGGGTACTACGAGCAGTACTTC. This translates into CASRQGQGYYEQYF.

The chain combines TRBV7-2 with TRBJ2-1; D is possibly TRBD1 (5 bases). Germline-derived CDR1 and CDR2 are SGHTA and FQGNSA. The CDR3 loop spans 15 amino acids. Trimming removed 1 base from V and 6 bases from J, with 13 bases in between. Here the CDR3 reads CASSLVGRVGNEQFF. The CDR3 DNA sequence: TGTGCCAGCAGCTTAGTGGGCAGGGTGGGCAATGAGCAGTTCTTC.

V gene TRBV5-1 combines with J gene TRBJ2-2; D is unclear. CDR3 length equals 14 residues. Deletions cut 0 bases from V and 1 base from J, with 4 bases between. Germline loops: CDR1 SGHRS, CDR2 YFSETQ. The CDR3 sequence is CASSLVRNTGELFF. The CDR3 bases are TGCGCCAGCAGCTTGGTTCGGAACACCGGGGAGCTGTTTTTT.

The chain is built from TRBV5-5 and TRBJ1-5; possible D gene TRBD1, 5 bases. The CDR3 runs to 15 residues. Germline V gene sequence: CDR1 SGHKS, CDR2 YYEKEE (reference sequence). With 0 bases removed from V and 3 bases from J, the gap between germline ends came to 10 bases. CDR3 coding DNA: TGTGCCAGCAGCTTGGTGGTAGGGGCCAATCAGCCCCAGCATTTT. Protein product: CASSLVVGANQPQHF.

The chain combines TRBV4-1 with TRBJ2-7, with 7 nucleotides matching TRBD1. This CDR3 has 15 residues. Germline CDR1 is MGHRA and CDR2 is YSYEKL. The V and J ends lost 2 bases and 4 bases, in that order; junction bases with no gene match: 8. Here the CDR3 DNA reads TGCGCCAGCAGCCAATTGACAGGGCTGTCTTACGAGCAGTACTTC. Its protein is CASSQLTGLSYEQYF.

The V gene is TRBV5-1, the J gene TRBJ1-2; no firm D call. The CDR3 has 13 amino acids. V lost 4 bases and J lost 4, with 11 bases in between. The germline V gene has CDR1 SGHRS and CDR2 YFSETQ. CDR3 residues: CASSLAGSYGYTF. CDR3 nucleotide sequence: TGCGCCAGCAGCCTTGCCGGTAGCTATGGCTACACCTTC.

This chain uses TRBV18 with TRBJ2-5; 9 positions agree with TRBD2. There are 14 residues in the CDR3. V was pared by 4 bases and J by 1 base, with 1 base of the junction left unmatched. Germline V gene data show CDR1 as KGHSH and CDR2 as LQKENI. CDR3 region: CASSQAGGQETQYF. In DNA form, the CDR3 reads TGTGCCAGCTCACAAGCGGGGGGCCAAGAGACCCAGTACTTC.

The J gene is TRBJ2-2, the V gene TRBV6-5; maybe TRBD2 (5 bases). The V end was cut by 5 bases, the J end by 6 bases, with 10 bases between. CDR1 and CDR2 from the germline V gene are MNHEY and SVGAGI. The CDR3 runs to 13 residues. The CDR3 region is CASSRTGAGELFF. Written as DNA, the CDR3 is TGTGCCAGCAGTCGAACCGGGGCCGGGGAGCTGTTTTTT.

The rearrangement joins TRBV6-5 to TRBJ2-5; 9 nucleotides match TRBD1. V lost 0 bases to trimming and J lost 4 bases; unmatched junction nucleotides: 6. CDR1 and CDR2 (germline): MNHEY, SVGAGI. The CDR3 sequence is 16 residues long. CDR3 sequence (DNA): TGTGCCAGCAGTTACTCGACAGGGGGTAAGGGAGAGACCCAGTACTTC. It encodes CASSYSTGGKGETQYF.